The 6 T cell receptor beta chains in this list originate from one sample, sequenced in a study of blood T cell repertoires in COVID-19. This table comes from immunoSEQ multiplex PCR, and its TCRdb copy is limited to in-frame clones, with some not included. The top ten clones hold about 9.8% of a sample with over 200,000 clones, around nine tenths of them seen once. Sample: peripheral blood. These receptors came from a man aged 35 to 55 who had recovered from COVID-19.

This chain connects TRBV27 to TRBJ2-7; 10 nucleotides line up with TRBD2. V shed 0 bases and J 5 bases; nucleotides not matched to a gene: 7. CDR1 MNHEY and CDR2 SMNVEV come from the germline V gene (reference sequence). CDR3 size: 16 residues. CDR3 bases: TGTGCCAGCAGTTTATCGAGGCTAGCGGGAGTACACGAGCAGTACTTC. It translates to CASSLSRLAGVHEQYF.

The genes are TRBV6-5 and TRBJ2-1; D ambiguous. The CDR3 has 14 amino acids. The germline V gene has CDR1 MNHEY and CDR2 SVGAGI. Between the trimmed V and J ends, which lost 4 bases and 3 bases, there was a span of 10 bases. CDR3 DNA: TGTGCCAGCAGTTTCGCACAGCTCTACAATGAGCAGTTCTTC. Amino acid sequence: CASSFAQLYNEQFF.

The genes are TRBV27 and TRBJ2-2; 7 bases agree with TRBD2. The J segment lost 2 bases and the V segment lost 8 bases, leaving 14 bases of the junction unmatched. Germline assignment: CDR1 MNHEY and CDR2 SMNVEV (reference sequence). CDR3 size: 17 residues. CDR3 bases: TGTGCCAGCGCGCCCCTTAGGGCTAGCGGAAACACCGGGGAGCTGTTTTTT. Translated: CASAPLRASGNTGELFF.

The V and J genes are TRBV6-5 and TRBJ1-2, with 7 positions matching TRBD1. This CDR3 comprises 13 residues. V shed 6 bases and J 8 bases; nucleotides not matched to a gene: 9. Germline CDR1 reads MNHEY; CDR2 reads SVGAGI. CDR3 protein: CASRRGTVGGYTF. As DNA, the CDR3 is TGTGCCAGCAGACGAGGGACAGTTGGCGGCTACACCTTC.

For this clone: The sample carries other DNA sequences with the same CDR3. The CDR3 is CASSLGLAVSYEQYF. The DNA of the CDR3 is TGTGCCAGCAGCTTGGGACTAGCGGTCTCCTACGAGCAGTACTTC. The chain is built from TRBV11-2 and TRBJ2-7, with 11 bases lining up with TRBD2. The length of the CDR3 is 15 residues. Germline V CDR1 and CDR2: SGHAT, FQNNGV. Trimming at V came to 3 bases and at J to 0 bases, leaving 1 base not matched to a gene.

This sequence joins TRBV10-3 and TRBJ2-5; D unclear. Germline CDR1 ENHRY, CDR2 SYGVKD. V dropped 4 bases and J dropped 3 bases, with 6 bases sitting between them. The CDR3 is made up of 12 amino acids. The CDR3 sequence: CAISGVEETQYF. The CDR3 coding sequence is TGTGCCATCAGTGGAGTAGAAGAGACCCAGTACTTC.